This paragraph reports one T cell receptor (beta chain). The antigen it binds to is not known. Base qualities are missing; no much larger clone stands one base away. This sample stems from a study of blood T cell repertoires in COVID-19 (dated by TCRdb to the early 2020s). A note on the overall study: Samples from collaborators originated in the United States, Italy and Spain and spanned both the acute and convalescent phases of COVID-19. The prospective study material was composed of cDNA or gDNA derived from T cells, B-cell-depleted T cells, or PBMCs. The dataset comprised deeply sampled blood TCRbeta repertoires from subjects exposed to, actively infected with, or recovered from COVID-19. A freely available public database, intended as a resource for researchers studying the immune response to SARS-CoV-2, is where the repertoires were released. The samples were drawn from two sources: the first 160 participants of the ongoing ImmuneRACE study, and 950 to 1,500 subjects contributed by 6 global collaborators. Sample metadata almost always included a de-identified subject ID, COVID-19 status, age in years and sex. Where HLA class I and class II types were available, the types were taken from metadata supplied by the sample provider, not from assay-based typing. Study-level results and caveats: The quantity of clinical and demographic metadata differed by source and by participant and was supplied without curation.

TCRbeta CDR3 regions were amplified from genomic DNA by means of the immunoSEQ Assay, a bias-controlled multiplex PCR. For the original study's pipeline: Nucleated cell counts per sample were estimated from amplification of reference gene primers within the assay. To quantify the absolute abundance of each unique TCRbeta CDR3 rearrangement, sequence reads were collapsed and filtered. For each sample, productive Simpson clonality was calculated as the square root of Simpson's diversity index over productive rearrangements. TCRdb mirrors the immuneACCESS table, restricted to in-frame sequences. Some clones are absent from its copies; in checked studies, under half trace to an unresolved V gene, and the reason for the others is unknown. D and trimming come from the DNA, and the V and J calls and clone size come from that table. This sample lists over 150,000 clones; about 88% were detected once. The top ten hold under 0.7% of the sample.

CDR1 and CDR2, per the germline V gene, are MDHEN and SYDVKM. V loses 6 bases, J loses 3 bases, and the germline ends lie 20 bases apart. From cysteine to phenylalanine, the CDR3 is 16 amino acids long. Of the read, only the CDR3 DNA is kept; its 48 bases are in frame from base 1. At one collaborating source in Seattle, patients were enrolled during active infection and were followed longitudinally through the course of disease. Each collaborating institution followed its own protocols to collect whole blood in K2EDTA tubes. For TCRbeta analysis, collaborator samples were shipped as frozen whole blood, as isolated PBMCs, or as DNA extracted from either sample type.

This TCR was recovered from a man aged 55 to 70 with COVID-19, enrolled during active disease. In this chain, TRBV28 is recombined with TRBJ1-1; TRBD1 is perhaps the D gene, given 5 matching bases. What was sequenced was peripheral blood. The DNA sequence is TGTGCCAGCAGAAAGGGGTCGGGTCCCGGCGACACTGAAGCTTTCTTT. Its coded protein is CASRKGSGPGDTEAFF. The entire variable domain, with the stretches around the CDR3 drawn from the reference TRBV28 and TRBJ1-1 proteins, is DVKVTQSSRYLVKRTGEKVFLECVQDMDHENMFWYRQDPGLGLRLIYFSYDVKMKEKGDIPEGYSVSREKKERFSLILESASTNQTSMYLCASRKGSGPGDTEAFFGQGTRLTVV.